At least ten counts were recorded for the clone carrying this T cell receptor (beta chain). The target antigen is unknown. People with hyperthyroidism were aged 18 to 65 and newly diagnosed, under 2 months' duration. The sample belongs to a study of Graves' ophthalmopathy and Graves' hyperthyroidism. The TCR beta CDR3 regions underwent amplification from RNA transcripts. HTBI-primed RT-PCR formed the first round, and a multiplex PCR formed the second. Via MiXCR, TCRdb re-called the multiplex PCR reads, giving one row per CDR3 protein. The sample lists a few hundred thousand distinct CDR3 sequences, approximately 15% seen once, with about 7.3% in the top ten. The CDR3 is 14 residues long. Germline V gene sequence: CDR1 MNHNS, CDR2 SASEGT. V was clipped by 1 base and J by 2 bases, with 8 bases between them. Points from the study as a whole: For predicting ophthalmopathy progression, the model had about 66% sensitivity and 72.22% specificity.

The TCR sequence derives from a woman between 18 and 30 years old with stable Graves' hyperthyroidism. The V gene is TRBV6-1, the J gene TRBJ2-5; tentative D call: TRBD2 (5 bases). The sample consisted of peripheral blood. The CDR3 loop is CASSEERLQETQYF. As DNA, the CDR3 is TGTGCCAGCAGTGAAGAGAGACTACAAGAGACCCAGTACTTC.